This T cell receptor beta chain is from a study of T cells after yellow fever vaccination. Study conclusions and caveats: In post-booster samples, most primary-vaccination clones reappeared (around 95% CD4, 88% CD8).

One entry per CDR3 protein results from TCRdb running MiXCR on the 5' RACE reads. The data hold 300,000 to 350,000 distinct CDR3 sequences, with about 10% observed a single time. As regards this clonotype: Its antigen is undetermined.

Germline CDR1 and CDR2: SGHTA and FQGNSA. CDR3 length equals 16 residues. V was pared by 3 bases and J by 6 bases, with 9 bases of the junction left unmatched. This clonotype was obtained from a man between 18 and 29 years old who received the YFV17D yellow fever vaccine. The chain carries TRBV7-2 and TRBJ2-3; 10 bases agree with TRBD2. The sequencing used CD4+ T cells sorted from PBMCs, collected 45 days after the yellow fever booster vaccination. As DNA, the CDR3 is TGTGCCAGCAGCTTGAACCTCCTAGCGGGGGAGGATACGCAGTATTTT. Residues: CASSLNLLAGEDTQYF.